This T cell receptor (beta chain) is from a study of blood T cell repertoires in COVID-19. Study overall: The origin of the acute and convalescent COVID-19 samples was the United States, Italy and Spain. PBMCs, B-cell-depleted T cells, or T cells were the source of the cDNA or gDNA that made up the material.

This CDR3 region has 13 residues. V trimming: 7 bases; J trimming: 4 bases; junction bases outside the gene matches: 4. From germline, CDR1 is MNHEY and CDR2 SVGAGI. Per the study methods: Amplification with reference gene primers provided the estimates of nucleated cell counts. TCRdb's table, derived via immunoSEQ multiplex PCR, lists solely in-frame clones and lacks some. The DNA was the basis for D and trimming; V, J and clone size are from that table. This table holds roughly 140,000 clones, around 84% found once. This chain connects TRBV6-5 to TRBJ1-5; 7 nucleotides agree with TRBD1. The receptor was isolated from a woman aged 50 to 60 in a cohort sampled during active or convalescent COVID-19. The sequenced sample was peripheral blood. The CDR3 loop reads CASTRGPNQPQHF. The CDR3 DNA reads as TGTGCCAGCACGAGGGGGCCTAATCAGCCCCAGCATTTT.